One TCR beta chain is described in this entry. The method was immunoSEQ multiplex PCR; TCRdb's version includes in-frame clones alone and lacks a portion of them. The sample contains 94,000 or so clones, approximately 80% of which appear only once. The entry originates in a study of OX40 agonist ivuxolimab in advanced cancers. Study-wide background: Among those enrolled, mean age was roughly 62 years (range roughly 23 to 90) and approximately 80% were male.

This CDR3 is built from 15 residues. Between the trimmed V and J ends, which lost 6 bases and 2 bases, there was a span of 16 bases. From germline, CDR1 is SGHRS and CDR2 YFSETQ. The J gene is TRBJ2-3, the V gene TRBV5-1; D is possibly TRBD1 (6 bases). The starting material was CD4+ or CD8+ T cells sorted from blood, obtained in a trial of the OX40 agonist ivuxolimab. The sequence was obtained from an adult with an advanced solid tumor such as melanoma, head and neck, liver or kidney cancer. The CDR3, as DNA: TGCGCCAGCACAAAGACAGGCGATTACACAGATACGCAGTATTTT. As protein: CASTKTGDYTDTQYF. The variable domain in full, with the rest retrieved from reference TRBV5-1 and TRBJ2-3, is KAGVTQTPRYLIKTRGQQVTLSCSPISGHRSVSWYQQTPGQGLQFLFEYFSETQRNKGNFPGRFSGRQFSNSRSEMNVSTLELGDSALYLCASTKTGDYTDTQYFGPGTRLTVL.